This T cell receptor (beta chain) was profiled in a study of T-cell reconstitution after alpha-beta-depleted transplantation in children. Study-wide results and limits: Reported findings indicate that, about two months after transplant, alpha-beta T cells came from several hundred expanded clones, which were derived from non-depleted graft cells. One year post-transplant, T-cell counts and diversity were largely derived from T cells produced anew. Surviving recipient T cells and thymic progenitors accounted for the high day-60 TCRbeta diversity observed in some patients.

V was clipped by 5 bases and J by 0 bases, with 12 bases between them. This CDR3 has 15 residues. In germline, CDR1 is MDHEN, CDR2 SYDVKM. Unique molecular identifiers were used in preparing the TCRbeta library. TCRdb itself ran the PCR reads through MiXCR, one entry per CDR3 protein. The data hold tens of thousands of distinct CDR3 sequences, with 5.8% observed a single time. This clonotype occurred many times. Its antigen remains unidentified. The material was PBMCs, mostly from graft donor cells, obtained 60 days after TCRalphabeta/CD19-depleted stem cell transplant. The rearrangement uses TRBV28 and TRBJ2-3, with D unclear. The receptor's source is a female patient between 2 and 15 years old who had a stem cell transplant for aplastic anemia, so the T cells may come from the graft donor. CDR3 DNA sequence: TGTGCCAGCAGTCTCCGTACAACTAGCACAGATACGCAGTATTTT. It yields the protein CASSLRTTSTDTQYF.